The clone carrying this TCR beta chain was observed a few times. What it binds is unknown. A read error is possible here, since a much larger clone lies one base away. Germline loops: CDR1 MNHEY, CDR2 SVGAGI. The CDR3 runs to 13 residues. Semi-nested PCR with Nested Universal Primer A followed constant-region reverse priming of full-length variable regions. MiXCR, run by TCRdb on the 5' RACE reads, gives a single entry per CDR3 protein. The sample has 9,500 to 14,000 distinct CDR3 sequences, around 28% seen once; the top ten hold roughly 3%. Findings and caveats of the study: Tumor Tregs overlapped most with tumor, then blood, naive CD4+ cells. Tumor memory CD4+ T cell TCR gene usage clustered with blood and lymph node memory CD4+ cells and lymph node naive CD4+ cells.

The sorted Tregs were CD4+CD25+CD127-/low cells. The chain links TRBV6-5 to TRBJ2-7; 7 bases fit TRBD1. The sequencing input was Tregs sorted from a lymph node. The receptor comes from a female donor with breast cancer. Here the CDR3 DNA reads TGTGCCGGCAGTGGGACAGTCTACGGCGAGCAGTACTTC. This gives the protein CAGSGTVYGEQYF.